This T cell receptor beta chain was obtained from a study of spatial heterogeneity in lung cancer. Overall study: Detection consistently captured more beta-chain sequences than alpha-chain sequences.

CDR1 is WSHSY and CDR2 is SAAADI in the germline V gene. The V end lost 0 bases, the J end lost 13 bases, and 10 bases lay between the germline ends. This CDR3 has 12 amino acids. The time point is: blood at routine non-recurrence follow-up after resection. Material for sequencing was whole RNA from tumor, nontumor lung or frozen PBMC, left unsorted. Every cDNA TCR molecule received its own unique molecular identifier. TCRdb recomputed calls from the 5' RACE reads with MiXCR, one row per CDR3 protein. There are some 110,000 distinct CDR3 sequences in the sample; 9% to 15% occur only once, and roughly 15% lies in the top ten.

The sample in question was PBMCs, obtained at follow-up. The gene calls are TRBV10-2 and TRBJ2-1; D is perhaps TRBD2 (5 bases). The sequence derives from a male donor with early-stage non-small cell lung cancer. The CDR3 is CASSESRGLQFF. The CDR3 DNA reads TGCGCCAGCAGTGAGTCCCGGGGTTTACAGTTCTTC.